The 10 T cell receptor beta chains below were found in one sample sequenced in a study of blood T cell repertoires in COVID-19. Sequencing was performed with immunoSEQ multiplex PCR; in TCRdb, only in-frame clones are kept and a portion is missing. The sample holds under 90,000 clones, around 85% seen once. The sequenced sample consisted of peripheral blood. These TCRs come from a man aged 55-75 years with acute or convalescent COVID-19.

This chain connects TRBV19 to TRBJ1-1; tentative D call: TRBD1 (6 bases). V was pared by 4 bases and J by 7 bases, with 13 bases between. The CDR3 length is 13 residues. CDR1 LNHDA and CDR2 SQIVND come from the germline V gene (reference sequence). The CDR3 nucleotides read TGTGCCAGTAGTAACCAAAGGGGGGGTGAAGCTTTCTTT. Amino acids: CASSNQRGGEAFF.

The CDR3 DNA sequence: TGTGCCAGCAGCTCCCGGGGGGGGGCTGGAACTGAAGGCTACACCTTC. Translating it yields CASSSRGGAGTEGYTF. The chain employs TRBV7-2 and TRBJ1-2; possible D gene TRBD1, 6 bases. CDR1 and CDR2 from the germline V gene are SGHTA and FQGNSA. CDR3 length: 16 residues. Trimming took 4 bases from V and 8 from J, leaving 23 bases between them.

The rearrangement joins TRBV6-2 or TRBV6-3 to TRBJ1-2; weak D call: TRBD1 (6 bases). The CDR3 extends over 13 amino acids. V gave up 4 bases and J gave up 4 bases, with 10 bases separating them. Germline V gene data show CDR1 as MNHEY and CDR2 as SVGEGT. DNA for the CDR3: TGTGCCAGCAGTTCTGGGGGCAGCTATGGCTACACCTTC. This gives the protein CASSSGGSYGYTF.

The chain carries TRBV6-1 and TRBJ1-2, with 7 nucleotides matching TRBD1. CDR1 is MNHNS, CDR2 SASEGT, per germline. The ends lost 0 bases at V and 3 bases at J; junction bases unmatched: 16. The CDR3 runs to 19 residues. CDR3 sequence reads: CASSEAPGGGGASYYGYTF. CDR3 nucleotides: TGTGCCAGCAGTGAAGCGCCTGGTGGAGGGGGCGCGTCCTACTATGGCTACACCTTC.

This rearrangement joins TRBV3-1 (or the pseudogene TRBV3-2) to TRBJ1-2; D perhaps matches TRBD1 (6 bases). Germline V gene data show CDR1 as LGHDT and CDR2 as YNNKEL (reference sequence). Trimming took 1 base from V and 7 from J, leaving 13 bases between them. The CDR3 is 14 amino acids. CDR3 sequence reads: CASSQGPGEGGYTF. CDR3 DNA sequence: TGTGCCAGCAGCCAAGGTCCAGGGGAGGGTGGCTACACCTTC.

This clone was seen once. J is TRBJ1-6 and V is TRBV6-4; possibly TRBD1 for D (5 bases). With 0 bases removed from V and 7 bases from J, the gap between germline ends came to 10 bases. CDR1 MRHNA and CDR2 SNTAGT come from the germline V gene. The length of the CDR3 is 15 residues. The DNA of the CDR3 is TGTGCCAGCAGTGACTCCCAGGGTGGGAATTCACCCCTCCACTTT. It specifies CASSDSQGGNSPLHF.

The gene calls are TRBV5-6 and TRBJ1-3, with 7 bases that match TRBD1. CDR3 length: 15 residues. Germline CDR1 SGHDT, CDR2 YYEEEE. The ends lost 1 base at V and 0 bases at J; junction bases unmatched: 1. CDR3: CASSLRQGSGNTIYF. CDR3 sequence (DNA): TGTGCCAGCAGCTTGAGACAGGGCTCTGGAAACACCATATATTTT.

This rearrangement joins TRBV4-3 to TRBJ1-1; 7 nucleotides agree with TRBD1. CDR3 length: 14 amino acids. J lost 2 bases, V lost 4 bases, and 4 bases had no gene match. The V gene's germline CDR1 is LGHNA and CDR2 YSLEER. CDR3 in amino acids: CASSPNRGNTEAFF. In DNA form, the CDR3 reads TGCGCCAGCAGCCCTAACAGGGGTAACACTGAAGCTTTCTTT.

V and J are TRBV4-2 and TRBJ1-1, with D possibly being TRBD1 (5 bases). Germline loops: CDR1 LGHNA, CDR2 YNFKEQ. V lost 0 bases to trimming and J lost 2 bases, with 10 bases between them. The CDR3 contains 15 residues. The CDR3 loop is CASSQEDTSNTEAFF. CDR3 coding DNA: TGTGCCAGCAGCCAAGAGGACACTTCAAACACTGAAGCTTTCTTT.

Concerning this clone: Different DNA sequences within this sample yield the same CDR3. The chain employs TRBV20-1 and TRBJ1-1; TRBD1 is a possible D gene (6 bases). Germline V gene lookup returns CDR1 DFQATT and CDR2 SNEGSKA (reference sequence). The V end lost 6 bases, the J end lost 5 bases, and 10 bases lay between the germline ends. This CDR3 has 11 residues. The CDR3 loop reads CSATGQTEAFF. DNA of the CDR3: TGCAGTGCCACCGGACAGACTGAAGCTTTCTTT.